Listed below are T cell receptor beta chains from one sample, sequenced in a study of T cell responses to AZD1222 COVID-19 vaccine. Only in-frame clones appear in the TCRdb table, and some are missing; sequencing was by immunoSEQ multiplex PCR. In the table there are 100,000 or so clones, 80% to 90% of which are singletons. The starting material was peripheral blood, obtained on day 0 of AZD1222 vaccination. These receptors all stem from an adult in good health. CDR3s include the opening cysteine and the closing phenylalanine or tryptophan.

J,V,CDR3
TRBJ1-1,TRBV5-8,CASTRDPDGTEAFF
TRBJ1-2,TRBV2,CASSDRANVGYTF
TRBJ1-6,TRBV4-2,CASSQVGGSSYNSPLHF
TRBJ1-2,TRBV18,CASSSQVGYTF
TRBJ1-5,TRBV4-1,CASSPYRDSQPQHF
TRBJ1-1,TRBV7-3,CASSLIGDTEAFF
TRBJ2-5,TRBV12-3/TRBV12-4,CASSLSIGTQYF
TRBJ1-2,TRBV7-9,CASSAGQDNYGYTF
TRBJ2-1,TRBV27,CASSPLGGSLGYNEQFF
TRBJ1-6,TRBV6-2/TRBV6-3,CASSYSRRDSAAGSPLHF
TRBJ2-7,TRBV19,CASSSSGVYNEQYF
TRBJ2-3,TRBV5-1,CASSLDPGLAGVNTDTQYF
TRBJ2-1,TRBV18,CASSPMTSGNLGGYNEQFF
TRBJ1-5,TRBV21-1,CASSKRRPGKLMGNQPQHF
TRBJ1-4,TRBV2,CASTLRDTGRVKLFF
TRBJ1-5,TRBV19,CASSFEFMEKTYNQPQHF
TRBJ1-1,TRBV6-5,CASSYYTSTEAFF
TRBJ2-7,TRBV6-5,CASRYSDRDFSEQYF
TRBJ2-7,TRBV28,CASSIFRPRAQSF
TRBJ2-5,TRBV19,CASSKGQGIQTQYF
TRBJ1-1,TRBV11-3,CASSPNRVTEAFF
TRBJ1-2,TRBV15,CATSSLRGSGYGYTF
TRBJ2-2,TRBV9,CASSVAQGRTGELFF
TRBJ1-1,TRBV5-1,CASSSPLNTEAFF
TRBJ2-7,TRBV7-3,CASSSTSGRSGAQYF
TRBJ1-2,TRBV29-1,CSVDPDRGPNYGYTF
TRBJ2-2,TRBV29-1,CSVPLGTGELFF
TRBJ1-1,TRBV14,CASSQEWTGVAGYLGAFF
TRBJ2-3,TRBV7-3,CASSSHGGPAYTQYF
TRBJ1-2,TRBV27,CASSWSTGEDGYTF
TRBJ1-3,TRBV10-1,CASRFLRGLISGNTIYF
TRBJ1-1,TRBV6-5,CASSYLRDRGHTEAFF
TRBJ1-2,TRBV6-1,CASSEAGSGGHVASGYTF
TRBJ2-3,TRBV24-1,CATTDRGKTDTQYF
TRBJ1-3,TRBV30,CRPGNTIYF
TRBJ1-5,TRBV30,CAWSGGHSQPQHF
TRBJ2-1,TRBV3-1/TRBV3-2,CASSQSLAGPNEQFF
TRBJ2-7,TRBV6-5,CASSYFQETYEQYF
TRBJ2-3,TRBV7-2,CASSLGSARGTDTQYF
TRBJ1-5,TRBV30,CAWSPRHNQPQHF
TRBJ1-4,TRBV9,CASSGGGIGEKLFF
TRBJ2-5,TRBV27,CASSPGDGIRETQYF
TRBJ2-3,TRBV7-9,CASSTLAGTLSSTDTQYF
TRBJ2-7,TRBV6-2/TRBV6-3,CASSYPPPSYEQYF
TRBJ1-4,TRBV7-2,CASNDRVNEKLFF
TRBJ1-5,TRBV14,CASSRGGGSNQPQHF
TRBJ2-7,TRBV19,CASSIDRVSYEQYF
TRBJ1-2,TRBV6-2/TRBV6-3,CASSYGSRVLGYTF
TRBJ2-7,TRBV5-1,CASSLAPWPQSYEQYF
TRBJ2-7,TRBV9,CASSPRTGDYEQYF
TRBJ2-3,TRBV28,CASSPTRDPTDTQYF
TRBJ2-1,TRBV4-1,CASSQDKGWAGSSYNEQFF
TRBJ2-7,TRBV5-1,CASSLVQPAYEQYF